This section outlines one T cell receptor (beta chain) sequence together with its context. Its matching antigen is unknown. CDR3 length: 13 residues. The germline CDR1 and CDR2 sequences are SGHDT and YYEEEE. V was trimmed by 4 bases and J by 1 base, leaving 8 bases between them. The PCR used 60 Vbeta and 13 Jbeta primers. The data were produced by immunoSEQ multiplex PCR, yet TCRdb's version contains in-frame clones alone and is incomplete. The sample holds roughly 110,000 clones, 81% seen once. The source of the sample is a study of cytomegalovirus exposure and HLA in healthy donors. Study-wide results and limits: Most observed TCR sequences were rare, whereas some public TCRs were detected in many donors.

The sequence was obtained from a man aged 30 to 39 in good health and CMV-seronegative. Input material: PBMCs. The chain couples TRBV5-6 to TRBJ1-1; D unclear. The CDR3 nucleotides read TGTGCCAGCAGCCCCACAGAGAACACTGAAGCTTTCTTT. Protein sequence: CASSPTENTEAFF. Based on the CDR3 plus reference TRBV5-6 and TRBJ1-1, the full variable domain is DAGVTQSPTHLIKTRGQQVTLRCSPKSGHDTVSWYQQALGQGPQFIFQYYEEEERQRGNFPDRFSGHQFPNYSSELNVNALLLGDSALYLCASSPTENTEAFFGQGTRLTVV.